These T cell receptor beta chains were read from a single sample in a study of cytomegalovirus exposure and HLA in healthy donors. The data were produced by immunoSEQ multiplex PCR, yet TCRdb's version contains in-frame clones alone and is incomplete. The sample includes 120,000 to 150,000 clones, 75% to 80% of them seen just once. The sequencing sample was made of PBMCs. These receptors were collected from a man aged 35 to 55 in good health and CMV-seropositive. Each CDR3 is given with its conserved first and last residue. Each record gives: D gene, CDR3 length, J gene, clone size, V gene, CDR3 protein, CDR3 DNA. A D gene is named only where the DNA matches it firmly. Where a row states a size, it is once, few, many or the class of an expanded clone; other rows omit it.

.	15	TRBJ1-1	.	TRBV5-1	CASSLASGVNTEAFF	TGCGCCAGCAGCTTGGCCTCAGGGGTTAACACTGAAGCTTTCTTT
.	17	TRBJ2-3	.	TRBV7-2	CASSLDWAGPNTDTQYF	TGTGCCAGCAGCTTAGATTGGGCGGGACCGAACACAGATACGCAGTATTTT
TRBD2	16	TRBJ2-1	once	TRBV6-4	CASSDPGLERGSEQFF	TGTGCCAGCAGTGACCCGGGACTAGAAAGGGGGAGTGAGCAGTTCTTC
.	12	TRBJ2-7	.	TRBV29-1	CSVGGNSYEQYF	TGCAGCGTTGGCGGGAACTCCTACGAGCAGTACTTC
.	15	TRBJ2-3	.	TRBV5-1	CASSLGLPGTDTQYF	TGCGCCAGCAGCTTGGGTCTTCCAGGCACAGATACGCAGTATTTT
TRBD2	16	TRBJ2-5	few	TRBV19	CASSTGLAGGVETQYF	TGTGCCAGTAGCACGGGACTAGCGGGAGGTGTGGAGACCCAGTACTTC
.	12	TRBJ2-5	few	TRBV28	CASSHGTETQYF	TGTGCCAGCAGCCATGGCACGGAGACCCAGTACTTC
.	14	TRBJ1-1	.	TRBV2	CASSEALHRGYAFF	TGTGCCAGCAGTGAAGCGCTTCATCGGGGTTATGCTTTCTTT
TRBD1	15	TRBJ1-1	.	TRBV6-5	CASNYGDRGITEAFF	TGTGCCAGCAACTATGGGGACAGGGGAATCACTGAAGCTTTCTTT
.	16	TRBJ1-1	.	TRBV6-5	CASSYGSRAGNTEAFF	TGTGCCAGCAGTTACGGCAGTCGGGCGGGGAACACTGAAGCTTTCTTT
TRBD1	18	TRBJ2-6	.	TRBV27	CASSKSGTGQDGANVLTF	TGTGCCAGCAGCAAATCCGGGACAGGGCAGGATGGGGCCAACGTCCTGACTTTC
.	11	TRBJ1-2	.	TRBV28	CASRSNYGYTF	TGTGCCTCGCGAAGTAACTATGGCTACACCTTC
TRBD1	14	TRBJ1-1	.	TRBV6-5	CASSYRGLGTEAFF	TGTGCCAGCAGTTACAGGGGGCTCGGGACTGAAGCTTTCTTT
.	15	TRBJ1-5	.	TRBV5-4	CASSQGDGYNQPQHF	TGTGCCAGCAGCCAAGGTGACGGGTATAATCAGCCCCAGCATTTT
TRBD2	16	TRBJ2-5	.	TRBV11-2	CASSLGLAGVRETQYF	TGTGCCAGCAGCCTCGGACTAGCGGGAGTTAGGGAGACCCAGTACTTC
TRBD1	13	TRBJ2-1	.	TRBV11-2	CASSSRQGNEQFF	TGTGCCAGCAGCTCGCGACAGGGCAATGAGCAGTTCTTC
TRBD2	16	TRBJ2-2	.	TRBV5-5	CASSLVASGSSGELFF	TGTGCCAGCAGCTTGGTGGCTAGCGGGAGCTCCGGGGAGCTGTTTTTT
.	15	TRBJ2-7	.	TRBV6-1	CASSDRGNPTYEQYF	TGTGCCAGCAGCGATCGGGGGAACCCAACCTACGAGCAGTACTTC
.	12	TRBJ2-7	.	TRBV6-1	CASSKSAYEQYF	TGTGCCAGCAGTAAATCAGCCTACGAGCAGTACTTC
TRBD2	17	TRBJ2-2	.	TRBV7-8	CASSRRLAGPNTGELFF	TGTGCCAGCAGCCGGAGACTAGCGGGGCCGAACACCGGGGAGCTGTTTTTT
.	15	TRBJ2-7	.	TRBV4-1	CASSNGNRRAGEQYF	TGCGCCAGCAGCAATGGCAACAGGAGGGCCGGGGAGCAGTACTTC
TRBD2	13	TRBJ2-5	.	TRBV29-1	CSVSGNGVETQYF	TGCAGCGTTAGCGGGAACGGCGTAGAGACCCAGTACTTC
TRBD2	15	TRBJ2-7	.	TRBV7-9	CASRKSGTSDYEQYF	TGTGCCAGCAGGAAATCCGGGACTAGCGACTACGAGCAGTACTTC
TRBD1	14	TRBJ1-2	.	TRBV13	CASSLGSQGDGYTF	TGTGCCAGCAGCTTAGGCTCACAGGGGGATGGCTACACCTTC
.	16	TRBJ1-4	.	TRBV11-2	CASSPNRELTNEKLFF	TGTGCCAGCAGCCCTAACAGGGAATTGACTAATGAAAAACTGTTTTTT
.	13	TRBJ2-1	.	TRBV28	CAVSGRNYNEQFF	TGTGCCGTCAGCGGCAGGAACTACAATGAGCAGTTCTTC
TRBD1	18	TRBJ1-3	.	TRBV9	CASSPRTGLDGSGNTIYF	TGTGCCAGCAGCCCAAGGACAGGGTTAGATGGATCTGGAAACACCATATATTTT
.	15	TRBJ2-7	once	TRBV19	CASSFTEGDPAGQYF	TGTGCCAGTAGTTTCACTGAGGGAGACCCAGCTGGGCAGTACTTC
.	13	TRBJ2-7	.	TRBV11-3	CASSLGARHEQYF	TGTGCCAGCAGCTTAGGAGCGCGCCACGAGCAGTACTTC
TRBD1	14	TRBJ1-2	.	TRBV27	CASSLTGADYGYTF	TGTGCCAGCAGTTTAACAGGGGCAGACTATGGCTACACCTTC
.	14	TRBJ2-7	.	TRBV6-5	CASSYLGDPHEQYF	TGTGCCAGCAGTTACCTAGGCGACCCCCACGAGCAGTACTTC
.	13	TRBJ2-1	.	TRBV12-5	CASGLFPSNEQFF	TGTGCTAGTGGACTTTTCCCTTCCAATGAGCAGTTCTTC